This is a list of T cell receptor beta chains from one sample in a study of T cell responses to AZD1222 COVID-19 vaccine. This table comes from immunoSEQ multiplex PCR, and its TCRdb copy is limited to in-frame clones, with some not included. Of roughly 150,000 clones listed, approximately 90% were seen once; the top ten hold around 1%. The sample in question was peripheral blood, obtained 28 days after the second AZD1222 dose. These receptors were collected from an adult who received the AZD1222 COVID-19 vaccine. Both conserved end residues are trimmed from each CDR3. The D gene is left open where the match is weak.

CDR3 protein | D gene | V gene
ASSHWGGGSSYEQY | TRBD2 | TRBV3-1/TRBV3-2
ASSSPVRPSYGYT | - | TRBV19
ATSSGHDTGELF | - | TRBV15
ASSPLGFWGYGYT | - | TRBV27
ASRIVYEQY | - | TRBV6-5
ASRPDDVSYNSPLH | - | TRBV27
ASRAGTGGSTDTQY | TRBD1 | TRBV2
ASSYAHSYTGELF | - | TRBV6-2/TRBV6-3
ASSDVEGSTEAF | - | TRBV6-4
ASSHLTRSVETQY | - | TRBV4-2
ASSEVQVGGELF | - | TRBV6-1
ATILTSGAEETQY | TRBD2 | TRBV24-1
AWSGTGAPDTQY | TRBD1 | TRBV30
ASSLYIVAGSTDTQY | TRBD2 | TRBV7-9
ASSYGAGLVGYT | - | TRBV6-5
ASSRWTGRSTEAF | TRBD1 | TRBV6-5
ASSTRTSGGLDEQF | TRBD2 | TRBV7-9
ASSRDVAGELF | - | TRBV7-9
ASSEVDPNTEAF | - | TRBV6-4
ASTETQQGPPYNEQF | - | TRBV7-6
ASSKRFSYEQY | - | TRBV12-3/TRBV12-4
AISEAGTSNQPQH | - | TRBV10-3
ASGKGNSNQPQH | - | TRBV28
ASSQEIRAPLH | - | TRBV3-1/TRBV3-2
ASCRGTGGEATNEKLF | TRBD1 | TRBV5-1
ASSQRY | - | TRBV21-1
ASSPLPDTEAF | - | TRBV18
ASSLQGRESPLH | - | TRBV6-5
ASSYSGYQTGELF | - | TRBV5-1
ASRALISSEKTEAF | - | TRBV27
ASSPQGGQPQH | - | TRBV18
ASSQVSLWGYT | - | TRBV14
ASSEWSNSGANVLT | - | TRBV6-1
ASRGQVLLHYGYT | TRBD1 | TRBV2
ASSKRKTSTEHTDTQY | - | TRBV21-1
ASSYYTGTASYEQY | TRBD1 | TRBV11-2
ASSIDGGQATYEQY | TRBD1 | TRBV19
ASSPRTSGGFSTDTQY | TRBD2 | TRBV4-2
ASSPGTGDDYGYT | TRBD1 | TRBV18
SAGGWGGYT | - | TRBV20-1
AWRPGANQPQH | - | TRBV30
ASSWGQGGTEAF | TRBD1 | TRBV5-5
SVRGPNTEAF | - | TRBV29-1
ASSLDRHEQY | TRBD1 | TRBV6-5
ASSQLGLAGAYEQY | - | TRBV7-9
ASSGTAREGTTDTQY | - | TRBV25-1
ASSRPTKTRQNFSYNEQF | - | TRBV19
AISDHTGGPNEKLF | TRBD1 | TRBV10-3
ASVSGTANTEAF | - | TRBV6-5
ASSQTVQGGNQPQH | - | TRBV14
ASSEITESPLH | - | TRBV4-1
ASSSGTGGIMNTEAF | TRBD1 | TRBV7-9
ASSLRDRGGELF | - | TRBV7-8
ASSLGGESSPLH | - | TRBV11-2
ASSFAGAHYGYT | - | TRBV27